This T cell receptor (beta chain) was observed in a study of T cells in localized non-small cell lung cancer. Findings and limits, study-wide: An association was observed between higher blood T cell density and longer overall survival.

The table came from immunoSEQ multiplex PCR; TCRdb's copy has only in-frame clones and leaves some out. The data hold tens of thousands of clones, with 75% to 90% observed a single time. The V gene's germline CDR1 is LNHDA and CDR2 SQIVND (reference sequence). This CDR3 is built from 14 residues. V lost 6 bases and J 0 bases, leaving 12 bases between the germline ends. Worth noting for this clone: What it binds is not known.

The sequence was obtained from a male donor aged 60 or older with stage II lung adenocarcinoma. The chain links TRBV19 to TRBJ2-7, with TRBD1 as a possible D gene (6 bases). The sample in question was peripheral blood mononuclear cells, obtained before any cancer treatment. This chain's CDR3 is CASSRTASSYEQYF. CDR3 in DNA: TGTGCCAGTAGCCGGACAGCTAGCTCCTACGAGCAGTACTTC.